This note documents a single T cell receptor beta chain sequence. Antigen specificity is unknown. CD45RO-negative, CCR7-positively selected cells formed the naive CD8 fraction, excluding terminally differentiated effector memory CD45RA+ cells. The sample originates from a study of shared clonotypes between healthy human individuals. Study-wide points: Some clonotypes were shared by all four sorted-subset donors, while others were not shared. The non-shared ones had lower generation probabilities than the shared ones. Specimens sampled were limited to blood, with tissue repertoires likely differing. Estimated richness values were generally larger in naive subsets than in memory subsets.

The data were produced by immunoSEQ multiplex PCR, yet TCRdb's version contains in-frame clones alone and is incomplete. The repertoire holds roughly 600,000 clones, 95% to 98% seen once, with more than 0.3% in the top ten. Looked up from germline, CDR1 is SGHVS and CDR2 is FNYEAQ. This CDR3 has 16 residues. V was shortened by 3 bases and J by 2 bases, with 13 bases between the two germline ends. The TCR comes from a man in his thirties or forties in good health. The V and J genes are TRBV7-6 and TRBJ2-2; D may be TRBD1 or TRBD2 (6 bases each). Sequencing was done on a sample of naive CD8+ T cells sorted from blood. For the CDR3, the DNA is TGTGCCAGCAGCTTCGGGGGCGGATACAACACCGGGGAGCTGTTTTTT. Translating it yields CASSFGGGYNTGELFF.